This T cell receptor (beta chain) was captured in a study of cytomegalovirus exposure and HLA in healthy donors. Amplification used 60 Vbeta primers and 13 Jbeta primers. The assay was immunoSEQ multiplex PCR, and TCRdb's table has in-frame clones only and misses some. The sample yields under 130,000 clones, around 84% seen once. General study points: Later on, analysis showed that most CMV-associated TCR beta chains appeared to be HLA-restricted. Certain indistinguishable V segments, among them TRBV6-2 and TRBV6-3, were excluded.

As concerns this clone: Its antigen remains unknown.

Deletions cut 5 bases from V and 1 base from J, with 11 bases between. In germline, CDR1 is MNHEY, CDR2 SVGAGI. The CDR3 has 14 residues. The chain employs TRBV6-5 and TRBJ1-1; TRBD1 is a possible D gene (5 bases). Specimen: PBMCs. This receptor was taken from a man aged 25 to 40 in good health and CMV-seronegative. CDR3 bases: TGTGCCAGCAGTGACAAGGGGCAGAACACTGAAGCTTTCTTT. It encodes CASSDKGQNTEAFF.